Following are 22 T cell receptor beta chains from one sample sequenced in a study of OX40 agonist ivuxolimab in advanced cancers. Libraries were made using the immunoSEQ multiplex PCR assay. Held by TCRdb, this immuneACCESS table contains in-frame sequences only and omits some clones. Under half of the omission traces to an unresolved V gene where checked; the cause of the rest is unknown. This sample comprises 30,000 to 40,000 clones, approximately 89% of them detected only once. The ten biggest clones cover about 25% of the sample. This specimen consisted of CD4+ or CD8+ T cells sorted from blood, obtained in a trial of the OX40 agonist ivuxolimab. The receptor set was obtained from an adult with an advanced solid tumor such as melanoma, head and neck, liver or kidney cancer.

This clone is judged medium-sized (0.01 to 0.1%). The chain carries TRBV7-6 and TRBJ1-2, with 7 positions matching TRBD1. The CDR3 sequence is 15 residues long. Per germline, CDR1 SGHVS and CDR2 FNYEAQ. Trimming at V came to 1 base and at J to 5 bases, leaving 7 bases not matched to a gene. The CDR3 DNA is TGTGCCAGCAGCTTAGGTAGACAGGGCAATTATGGCTACACCTTC. Residues: CASSLGRQGNYGYTF. Based on the CDR3 plus reference TRBV7-6 and TRBJ1-2, the full variable domain is GAGVSQSPRYKVTKRGQDVALRCDPISGHVSLYWYRQALGQGPEFLTYFNYEAQQDKSGLPNDRFSAERPEGSISTLTIQRTEQRDSAMYRCASSLGRQGNYGYTFGSGTRLTVV.

The genes are TRBV7-9 and TRBJ2-2, with D possibly matching TRBD2 (5 bases). Germline V gene sequence: CDR1 SEHNR, CDR2 FQNEAQ (reference sequence). The CDR3 spans 12 residues. The V gene lost 10 bases and the J gene lost 4 bases, with 10 bases spanning the gap. DNA for the CDR3: TGTGCCATCACGCGGGTCACCGGGGAGCTGTTTTTT. As protein: CAITRVTGELFF.

The V gene is TRBV10-2, the J gene TRBJ2-1; D might be TRBD1 or TRBD2, each matching 5 bases. CDR3 length equals 12 residues. Germline CDR1 is WSHSY and CDR2 is SAAADI. Trimming pared 7 bases from V and 7 bases from J, leaving 11 bases between. The CDR3 spells CASTRGRNEQFF. The CDR3 bases are TGCGCCAGCACGAGGGGACGGAATGAGCAGTTCTTC.

In nucleotides, the CDR3 is TGCGCCAGCAGCTTGGTCGGTGGCGGGGCTAGCGGGAGGGCCTGGACAGATACGCAGTATTTT. It is translated as CASSLVGGGASGRAWTDTQYF. This chain connects TRBV5-1 to TRBJ2-3, with 12 bases fitting TRBD2. With V trimmed by 0 bases and J by 3 bases, 17 bases remained unmatched. The CDR3 spans 21 residues. Germline values: CDR1 SGHRS, CDR2 YFSETQ.

The chain uses TRBV7-6 and TRBJ1-3; D not certain. The germline V gene has CDR1 SGHVS and CDR2 FNYEAQ. The CDR3 length is 16 residues. V shed 1 base and J shed 0 bases, with 10 bases lying between them. The CDR3 region is CASSLVYSPSGNTIYF. The CDR3 region has the DNA TGTGCCAGCAGCTTAGTTTACAGCCCCTCTGGAAACACCATATATTTT.

The V gene is TRBV19, the J gene TRBJ2-7, with 7 bases aligning to TRBD2. Unmatched junction bases numbered 7, after V lost 3 bases and J lost 2 bases. CDR3 size: 15 residues. Germline values: CDR1 LNHDA, CDR2 SQIVND (reference sequence). Here the CDR3 DNA reads TGTGCCAGTAGTATGGCGCTAGCGGTCACCTACGAGCAGTACTTC. Protein: CASSMALAVTYEQYF. Supplemented by reference TRBV19 and TRBJ2-7, the full variable domain reads DGGITQSPKYLFRKEGQNVTLSCEQNLNHDAMYWYRQDPGQGLRLIYYSQIVNDFQKGDIAEGYSVSREKKESFPLTVTSAQKNPTAFYLCASSMALAVTYEQYFGPGTRLTVT.

Here the CDR3 reads CASSAPQGGNEQFF. Here the CDR3 DNA reads TGTGCCAGCAGCGCCCCTCAGGGTGGGAATGAGCAGTTCTTC. This chain links TRBV9 with TRBJ2-1, with D perhaps TRBD1 (5 bases). CDR1 and CDR2 from the germline V gene are SGDLS and YYNGEE. Trimming cost V 3 bases and J 7 bases, with 14 bases left between them. The CDR3 runs 14 residues. Using reference TRBV9 and TRBJ2-1 for the parts outside the CDR3, the full variable domain is DSGVTQTPKHLITATGQRVTLRCSPRSGDLSVYWYQQSLDQGLQFLIQYYNGEERAKGNILERFSAQQFPDLHSELNLSSLELGDSALYFCASSAPQGGNEQFFGPGTRLTVL.

This clone appeared once. The chain uses TRBV11-3 and TRBJ2-1; no definite D call. The CDR3 loop spans 13 amino acids. Germline CDR1 reads SGHNT; CDR2 reads YENEEA. V lost 3 bases and J lost 7, with 10 bases in between. CDR3 region: CASSFAFGNEQFF. CDR3 coding DNA: TGTGCCAGCAGCTTCGCTTTTGGAAATGAGCAGTTCTTC.

The rearrangement joins TRBV4-2 to TRBJ1-4; D is unresolved. Germline values: CDR1 LGHNA, CDR2 YNFKEQ. V shed 0 bases and J shed 7 bases, with 6 bases lying between them. The CDR3 is 13 residues long. The CDR3 region has the DNA TGTGCCAGCAGCCAAGAGGGGTTTGAAAAACTGTTTTTT. The encoded protein is CASSQEGFEKLFF.

The chain carries TRBV19 and TRBJ2-5, with TRBD2 matching over 8 bases. The junction had 8 bases not matched to a gene; V was cut back by 6 bases and J by 2 bases. CDR1 and CDR2 from the germline V gene are LNHDA and SQIVND (reference sequence). This CDR3 is 15 amino acids long. As DNA, the CDR3 is TGTGCCAGTAGCGAGATTAGCGGGGAACAAGAGACCCAGTACTTC. Residues: CASSEISGEQETQYF.

This clone is medium-sized by share. V is TRBV5-5 and J is TRBJ2-6; no firm D call. Germline V CDR1 and CDR2: SGHKS, YYEKEE (reference sequence). The CDR3 loop spans 16 amino acids. V was shortened by 3 bases and J by 0 bases, with 10 bases between the two germline ends. The CDR3 coding sequence is TGTGCCAGCAGCTCAGACGCGTACTCTGGGGCCAACGTCCTGACTTTC. As protein: CASSSDAYSGANVLTF. Complete variable domain (other parts from reference TRBV5-5 and TRBJ2-6): DAGVTQSPTHLIKTRGQQVTLRCSPISGHKSVSWYQQVLGQGPQFIFQYYEKEERGRGNFPDRFSARQFPNYSSELNVNALLLGDSALYLCASSSDAYSGANVLTFGAGSRLTVL.

This clone appeared many times. CDR3 bases: TGTGCCTGGAGTGTACAGGACGTCGGCTATGGCTACACCTTC. This gives the protein CAWSVQDVGYGYTF. This chain uses TRBV30 with TRBJ1-2; a possible D gene is TRBD1 (5 bases). Germline V gene lookup returns CDR1 GTSNPN and CDR2 SVGIG (reference sequence). The CDR3 runs 14 residues. V dropped 0 bases and J dropped 4 bases, with 12 bases sitting between them. The complete variable domain, with remaining parts taken from reference TRBV30 and TRBJ1-2, reads SQTIHQWPATLVQPVGSPLSLECTVEGTSNPNLYWYRQAAGRGLQLLFYSVGIGQISSEVPQNLSASRPQDRQFILSSKKLLLSDSGFYLCAWSVQDVGYGYTFGSGTRLTVV.

The chain combines TRBV27 with TRBJ1-5; 7 nucleotides match TRBD1. The CDR3 runs to 15 residues. The V gene end was trimmed by 7 bases and the J gene end by 4 bases; junction bases not matched to a gene: 10. Germline V gene sequence: CDR1 MNHEY, CDR2 SMNVEV (reference sequence). The CDR3 DNA reads TGTGCCAGCACGGAAGGGGGCGGAGGTAATCAGCCCCAGCATTTT. Translated, it gives CASTEGGGGNQPQHF.

This clone is a singleton in its sample. The gene calls are TRBV20-1 and TRBJ2-1; D gene uncertain. The CDR3 has 11 amino acids. Trimming cost V 3 bases and J 9 bases, with 9 bases left between them. Germline V CDR1 and CDR2: DFQATT, SNEGSKA (reference sequence). The CDR3 reads CSASKDAEQFF. DNA for the CDR3: TGCAGTGCTAGTAAAGATGCTGAGCAGTTCTTC.

This clone has a single count. The gene calls are TRBV7-9 and TRBJ2-3; D unresolved. The CDR3 covers 17 residues. Trimming pared 5 bases from V and 1 base from J, leaving 19 bases between. The germline V gene has CDR1 SEHNR and CDR2 FQNEAQ (reference sequence). The CDR3 protein is CASSGMASLLGTDTQYF. The CDR3 nucleotides read TGTGCCAGCAGCGGCATGGCGAGCCTCCTGGGCACAGATACGCAGTATTTT.

Of note for this clone: It is likely a read error: a sequence one base away is far more abundant. The chain employs TRBV6-6 and TRBJ2-3; no clear D. CDR1 is MNHNY, CDR2 SVGAGI, per germline (reference sequence). CDR3 length: 11 residues. Trimming stripped 6 bases from V and 2 bases from J, with 3 bases between. DNA of the CDR3: TGTGCCAGCAGGGTCACAGATACGCAGTATTTT. Translation: CASRVTDTQYF.

The CDR3: CASSVQPPRFTDTQYF. CDR3 DNA sequence: TGTGCCAGCAGTGTTCAGCCCCCTAGGTTCACAGATACGCAGTATTTT. V gene TRBV2 combines with J gene TRBJ2-3; D not certain. This CDR3 has 16 amino acids. Germline CDR1 is SNHLY and CDR2 is FYNNEI. Trimming shortened V by 4 bases and J by 2 bases, and 16 bases separated the two germline ends.

The chain uses TRBV9 and TRBJ2-2; the D gene is possibly TRBD1 (6 bases). Trimming stripped 4 bases from V and 7 bases from J, with 17 bases between. CDR3 length equals 15 residues. Germline CDR1 is SGDLS and CDR2 is YYNGEE. The CDR3 spells CASSRMAGAGGELFF. DNA of the CDR3: TGTGCCAGCAGCCGGATGGCAGGGGCGGGCGGGGAGCTGTTTTTT. The variable domain in full, with the rest retrieved from reference TRBV9 and TRBJ2-2, is DSGVTQTPKHLITATGQRVTLRCSPRSGDLSVYWYQQSLDQGLQFLIQYYNGEERAKGNILERFSAQQFPDLHSELNLSSLELGDSALYFCASSRMAGAGGELFFGEGSRLTVL.

The rearrangement links TRBV27 to TRBJ2-7; TRBD2 agrees at 12 bases. This CDR3 region has 14 residues. The J segment lost 3 bases and the V segment lost 7 bases, leaving 4 bases of the junction unmatched. CDR1 MNHEY and CDR2 SMNVEV come from the germline V gene (reference sequence). For the CDR3, the DNA is TGTGCCAGCACCCTGACTAGCGGGAGCTACGAGCAGTACTTC. It is translated as CASTLTSGSYEQYF.

The V gene is TRBV6-6, the J gene TRBJ1-2; a possible D gene is TRBD1 (5 bases). The CDR3 has 15 amino acids. V was clipped by 0 bases and J by 6 bases, with 14 bases between them. Germline CDR1 is MNHNY and CDR2 is SVGAGI (reference sequence). The DNA of the CDR3 is TGTGCCAGCAGTTACTCTAAGGGGCCCGTTGATGGCTACACCTTC. Protein: CASSYSKGPVDGYTF.

This rearrangement joins TRBV10-2 to TRBJ2-3; D not resolved. Trimming took off 3 bases at V and 0 bases at J, with 7 bases between the two ends. This CDR3 contains 14 residues. CDR1 and CDR2 (germline): WSHSY, SAAADI. CDR3 coding DNA: TGCGCCAGCAGTGACGGAACTAGCACAGATACGCAGTATTTT. Translation gives CASSDGTSTDTQYF.

The CDR3 region has the DNA TGTGCCAGCAGTAGTAGCAGACTAGTCAGCTTTGCGAACACCGGGGAGCTGTTTTTT. This translates into CASSSSRLVSFANTGELFF. This chain joins TRBV27 and TRBJ2-2; TRBD2 is a possible D gene (6 bases). The germline gives CDR1 MNHEY, CDR2 SMNVEV (reference sequence). V was cut by 5 bases and J by 0 bases, with 22 bases left in between. The CDR3 has 19 amino acids.